The entry below gives a single T cell receptor beta chain sequence along with its context. Profiling relied on immunoSEQ multiplex PCR, and the TCRdb table lists in-frame clones only, not all of them. This table holds 640,000 or so clones, more than 75% found once. The germline CDR1 and CDR2 sequences are MNHEY and SMNVEV (reference sequence). This CDR3 has 13 residues. The V end was cut by 5 bases, the J end by 8 bases, with 16 bases between. This sample is drawn from a study of shared T cell receptors in the human thymus. The sample was also reused in another study, on human thymus T cells. This second study notes: Corrective surgery for congenital heart defects was being performed on the healthy Finnish infants who served as donors. Thymic material originated from resections removed in the course of corrective heart surgery. It looked as if thymic and blood repertoires used V and J genes in a biased way. Thymic repertoires of unrelated individuals were reported in related research to overlap highly.

The sequence was collected from a boy younger than two with a congenital heart defect. Sequenced sample: thymocytes. The rearrangement uses TRBV27 and TRBJ2-7; D is uncertain. CDR3 region: CASSPQLQVKQYF. DNA for the CDR3: TGTGCCAGCAGTCCGCAATTGCAGGTCAAGCAGTACTTC.